What follows are 6 T cell receptor beta chains derived from one specimen sequenced in a study of blood T cell repertoires in COVID-19. Some clones are missing from TCRdb's copy, which holds only in-frame ones; the method was immunoSEQ multiplex PCR. The sample holds 250,000 or so clones, 88% seen once. The sequencing sample was made of peripheral blood. These receptors came from a woman in her twenties or thirties with COVID-19, enrolled during active disease.

The chain links TRBV2 to TRBJ2-7, with 13 bases that match TRBD2. This CDR3 comprises 13 residues. V lost 6 bases, J lost 5 bases, and 1 base stayed unmatched. The germline V gene has CDR1 SNHLY and CDR2 FYNNEI. The CDR3 DNA sequence: TGTGCCAGCAGAGGACTAGCGGGAGACGAGCAGTACGTC. It yields the protein CASRGLAGDEQYV.

This clone has just one count. V is TRBV25-1 and J is TRBJ2-1; 10 positions agree with TRBD2. The CDR3 is made up of 15 amino acids. The J segment lost 10 bases and the V segment lost 3 bases, leaving 9 bases of the junction unmatched. Germline CDR1 and CDR2: MGHDK and SYGVNS. For the CDR3, the DNA is TGTGCCAGCAGTGATGGCCTAGCGGGAGTGAAGGAGCAGTTCTTC. Protein product: CASSDGLAGVKEQFF.

V and J are TRBV18 and TRBJ1-4, with 7 bases identical to TRBD1. Germline V gene data show CDR1 as KGHSH and CDR2 as LQKENI. The CDR3 extends over 18 amino acids. The V gene end was trimmed by 0 bases and the J gene end by 10 bases; junction bases not matched to a gene: 17. The CDR3 region has the DNA TGTGCCAGCTCACCACCAGGGACAGTACGGGGCCCCGGAGGAAAACTGTTTTTT. This translates into CASSPPGTVRGPGGKLFF. The full variable domain, completed using reference TRBV18 and TRBJ1-4, is NAGVMQNPRHLVRRRGQEARLRCSPMKGHSHVYWYRQLPEEGLKFMVYLQKENIIDESGMPKERFSAEFPKEGPSILRIQQVVRGDSAAYFCASSPPGTVRGPGGKLFFGSGTQLSVL.

DNA for the CDR3: TGCAGCTATGCCTGGGGGGGGAACACTGAAGCTTTCTTT. This codes for CSYAWGGNTEAFF. This chain connects TRBV29-1 to TRBJ1-1; D perhaps matches TRBD1 (5 bases). V dropped 8 bases and J dropped 1 base, with 14 bases sitting between them. Germline CDR1 reads SQVTM; CDR2 reads ANQGSEA. This CDR3 is 13 amino acids long.

This chain joins TRBV5-1 and TRBJ1-5; D ambiguous. Per the germline V gene, CDR1 is SGHRS and CDR2 is YFSETQ. The CDR3 runs to 15 residues. V was cut by 0 bases and J by 0 bases, with 7 bases left in between. CDR3 bases: TGCGCCAGCAGCTTGGCCGGTAATAGCAATCAGCCCCAGCATTTT. This gives the protein CASSLAGNSNQPQHF. Looking up the rest from reference TRBV5-1 and TRBJ1-5 gives the full variable domain: KAGVTQTPRYLIKTRGQQVTLSCSPISGHRSVSWYQQTPGQGLQFLFEYFSETQRNKGNFPGRFSGRQFSNSRSEMNVSTLELGDSALYLCASSLAGNSNQPQHFGDGTRLSIL.

This chain joins TRBV27 and TRBJ2-7, with 13 nucleotides matching TRBD2. The V gene's germline CDR1 is MNHEY and CDR2 SMNVEV (reference sequence). This CDR3 has 15 amino acids. The ends lost 6 bases at V and 2 bases at J; junction bases unmatched: 4. In DNA form, the CDR3 reads TGTGCCAGCAGAACTGGACTAGCGGGAGCCTACGAGCAGTACGTC. This translates into CASRTGLAGAYEQYV.